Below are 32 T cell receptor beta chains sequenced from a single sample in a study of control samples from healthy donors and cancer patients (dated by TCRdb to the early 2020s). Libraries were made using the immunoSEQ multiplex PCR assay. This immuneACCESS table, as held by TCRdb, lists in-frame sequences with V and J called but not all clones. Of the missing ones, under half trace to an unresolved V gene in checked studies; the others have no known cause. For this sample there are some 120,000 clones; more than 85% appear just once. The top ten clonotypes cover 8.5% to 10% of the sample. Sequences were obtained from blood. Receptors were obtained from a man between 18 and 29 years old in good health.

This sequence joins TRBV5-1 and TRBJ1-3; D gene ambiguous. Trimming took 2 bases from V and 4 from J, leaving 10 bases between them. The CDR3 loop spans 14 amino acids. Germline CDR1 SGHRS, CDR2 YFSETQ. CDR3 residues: CASSFEGFGNTIYF. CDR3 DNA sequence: TGCGCCAGCAGCTTTGAGGGTTTCGGAAACACCATATATTTT.

The CDR3 sequence is CSVYTPAYGYTF. The CDR3 coding sequence is TGCAGCGTTTATACGCCGGCCTATGGCTACACCTTC. The J gene is TRBJ1-2, the V gene TRBV29-1; D remains unclear. Germline loops: CDR1 SQVTM, CDR2 ANQGSEA. Trimming took 5 bases from V and 4 from J, leaving 11 bases between them. The CDR3 has 12 amino acids.

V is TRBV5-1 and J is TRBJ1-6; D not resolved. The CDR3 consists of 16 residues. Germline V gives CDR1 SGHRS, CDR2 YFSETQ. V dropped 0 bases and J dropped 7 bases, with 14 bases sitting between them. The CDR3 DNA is TGCGCCAGCAGCTTGGGAGGCGCCAACCTGAATTCACCCCTCCACTTT. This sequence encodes CASSLGGANLNSPLHF.

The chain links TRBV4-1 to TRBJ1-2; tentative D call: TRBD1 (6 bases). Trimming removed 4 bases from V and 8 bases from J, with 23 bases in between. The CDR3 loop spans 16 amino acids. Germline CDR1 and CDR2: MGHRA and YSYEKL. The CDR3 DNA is TGCGCCAGCAGCCCTAAACCTGGAGGGGGGTTGAGGGGCTACACCTTC. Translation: CASSPKPGGGLRGYTF.

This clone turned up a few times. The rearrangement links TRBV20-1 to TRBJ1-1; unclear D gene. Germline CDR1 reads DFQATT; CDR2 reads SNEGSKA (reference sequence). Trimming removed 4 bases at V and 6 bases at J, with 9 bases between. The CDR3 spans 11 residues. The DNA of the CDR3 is TGCAGTGCTACCAGAGGAGCTGAAGCTTTCTTT. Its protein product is CSATRGAEAFF.

As DNA, the CDR3 is TGTGCCAGCAGCTTGGGTGGCATTATCTCCGGCACTGAAGCTTTCTTT. Residues: CASSLGGIISGTEAFF. The chain carries TRBV5-5 and TRBJ1-1; no clear D gene. Trimming pared 0 bases from V and 4 bases from J, leaving 16 bases between. Germline CDR1 is SGHKS and CDR2 is YYEKEE (reference sequence). CDR3 size: 16 residues.

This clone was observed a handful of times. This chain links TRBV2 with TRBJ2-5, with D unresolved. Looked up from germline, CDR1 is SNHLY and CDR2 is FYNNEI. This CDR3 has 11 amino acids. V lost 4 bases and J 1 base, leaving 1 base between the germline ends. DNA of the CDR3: TGTGCCAGCAGTGGCCAAGAGACCCAGTACTTC. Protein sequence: CASSGQETQYF.

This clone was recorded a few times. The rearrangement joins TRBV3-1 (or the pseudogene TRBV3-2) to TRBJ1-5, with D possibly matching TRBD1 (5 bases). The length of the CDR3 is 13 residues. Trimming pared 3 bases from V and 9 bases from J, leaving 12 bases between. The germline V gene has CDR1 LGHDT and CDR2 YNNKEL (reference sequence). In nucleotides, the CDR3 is TGTGCCAGCAGCCATGGGGCAGGGCGGCCCCAGCATTTT. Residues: CASSHGAGRPQHF.

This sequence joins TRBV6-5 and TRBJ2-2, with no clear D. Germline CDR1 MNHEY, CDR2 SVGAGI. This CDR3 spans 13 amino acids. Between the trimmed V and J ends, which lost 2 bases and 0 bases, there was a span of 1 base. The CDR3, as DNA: TGTGCCAGCAGTTACCCGAACACCGGGGAGCTGTTTTTT. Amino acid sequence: CASSYPNTGELFF.

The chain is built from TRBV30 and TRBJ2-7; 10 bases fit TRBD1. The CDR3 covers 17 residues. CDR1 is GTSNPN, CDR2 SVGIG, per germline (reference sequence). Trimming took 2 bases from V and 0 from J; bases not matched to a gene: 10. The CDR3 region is CAWSPPGTGVLSYEQYF. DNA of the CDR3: TGTGCCTGGAGTCCACCCGGGACAGGGGTTCTCTCCTACGAGCAGTACTTC.

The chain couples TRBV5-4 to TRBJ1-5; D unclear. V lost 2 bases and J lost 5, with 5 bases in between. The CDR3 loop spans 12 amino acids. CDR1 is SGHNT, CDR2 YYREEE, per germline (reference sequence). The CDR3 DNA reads TGTGCCAGCAGCTTAGATGATCAGCCCCAGCATTTT. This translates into CASSLDDQPQHF.

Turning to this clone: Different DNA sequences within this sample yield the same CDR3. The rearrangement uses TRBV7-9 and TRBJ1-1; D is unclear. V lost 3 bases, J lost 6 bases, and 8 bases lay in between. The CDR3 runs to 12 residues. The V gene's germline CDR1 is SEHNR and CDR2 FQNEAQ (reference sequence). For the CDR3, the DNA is TGTGCCAGCAGCTTGGGCAGCGCTGAAGCTTTCTTT. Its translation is CASSLGSAEAFF.

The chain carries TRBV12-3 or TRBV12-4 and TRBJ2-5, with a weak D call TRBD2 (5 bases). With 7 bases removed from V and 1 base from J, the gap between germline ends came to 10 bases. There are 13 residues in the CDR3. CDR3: CASTLRGQETQYF. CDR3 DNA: TGTGCCAGCACCTTACGGGGCCAAGAGACCCAGTACTTC.

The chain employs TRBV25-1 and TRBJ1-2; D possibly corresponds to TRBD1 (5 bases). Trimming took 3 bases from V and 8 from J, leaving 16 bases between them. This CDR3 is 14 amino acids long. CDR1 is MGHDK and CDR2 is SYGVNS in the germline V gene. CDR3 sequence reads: CASSEIPGGRGYTF. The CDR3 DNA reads TGTGCCAGCAGTGAGATACCGGGGGGACGCGGCTACACCTTC.

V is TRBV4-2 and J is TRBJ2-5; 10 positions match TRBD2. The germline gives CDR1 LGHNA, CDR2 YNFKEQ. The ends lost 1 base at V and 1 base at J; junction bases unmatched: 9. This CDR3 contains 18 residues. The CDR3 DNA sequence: TGTGCCAGCAGCCAAGCAGGTGCAGCGGGGGGGATCCAAGAGACCCAGTACTTC. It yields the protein CASSQAGAAGGIQETQYF.

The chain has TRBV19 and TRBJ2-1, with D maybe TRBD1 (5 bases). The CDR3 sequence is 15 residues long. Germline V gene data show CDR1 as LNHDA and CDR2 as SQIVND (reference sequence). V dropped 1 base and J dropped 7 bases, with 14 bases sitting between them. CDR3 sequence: CASSIGVGLRNEQFF. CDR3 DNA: TGTGCCAGTAGTATAGGTGTGGGGCTGAGGAATGAGCAGTTCTTC.

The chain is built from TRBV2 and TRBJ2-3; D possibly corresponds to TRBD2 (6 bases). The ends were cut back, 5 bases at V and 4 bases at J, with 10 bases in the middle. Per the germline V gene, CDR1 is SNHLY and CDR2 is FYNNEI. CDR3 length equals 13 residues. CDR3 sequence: CASSRLDADTQYF. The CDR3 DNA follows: TGTGCCAGCAGTAGACTAGACGCAGATACGCAGTATTTT.

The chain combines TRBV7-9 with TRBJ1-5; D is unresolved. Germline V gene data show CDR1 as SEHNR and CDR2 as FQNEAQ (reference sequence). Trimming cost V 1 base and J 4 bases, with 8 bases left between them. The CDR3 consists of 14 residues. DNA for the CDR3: TGTGCCAGCAGCTTAGAAGGGTCAAATCAGCCCCAGCATTTT. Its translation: CASSLEGSNQPQHF.

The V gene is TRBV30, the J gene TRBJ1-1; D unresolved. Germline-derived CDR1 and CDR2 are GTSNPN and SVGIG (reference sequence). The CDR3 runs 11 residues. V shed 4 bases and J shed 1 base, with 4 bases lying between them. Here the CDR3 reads CAWNGNTEAFF. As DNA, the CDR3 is TGTGCCTGGAACGGGAACACTGAAGCTTTCTTT. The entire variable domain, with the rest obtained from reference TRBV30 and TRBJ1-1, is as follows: SQTIHQWPATLVQPVGSPLSLECTVEGTSNPNLYWYRQAAGRGLQLLFYSVGIGQISSEVPQNLSASRPQDRQFILSSKKLLLSDSGFYLCAWNGNTEAFFGQGTRLTVV.

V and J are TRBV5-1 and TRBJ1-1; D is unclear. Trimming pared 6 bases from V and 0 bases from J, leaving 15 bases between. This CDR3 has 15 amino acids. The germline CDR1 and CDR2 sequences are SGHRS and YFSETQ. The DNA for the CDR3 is TGCGCCAGCACCTCTGGGGAGGCGATGAACACTGAAGCTTTCTTT. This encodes CASTSGEAMNTEAFF.

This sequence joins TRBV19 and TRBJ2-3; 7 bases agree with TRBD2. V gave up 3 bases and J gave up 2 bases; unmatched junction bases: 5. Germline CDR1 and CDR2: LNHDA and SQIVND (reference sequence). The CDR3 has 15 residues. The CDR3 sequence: CASSIGLGHTDTQYF. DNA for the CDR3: TGTGCCAGTAGTATCGGACTAGGCCACACAGATACGCAGTATTTT. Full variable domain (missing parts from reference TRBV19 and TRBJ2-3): DGGITQSPKYLFRKEGQNVTLSCEQNLNHDAMYWYRQDPGQGLRLIYYSQIVNDFQKGDIAEGYSVSREKKESFPLTVTSAQKNPTAFYLCASSIGLGHTDTQYFGPGTRLTVL.

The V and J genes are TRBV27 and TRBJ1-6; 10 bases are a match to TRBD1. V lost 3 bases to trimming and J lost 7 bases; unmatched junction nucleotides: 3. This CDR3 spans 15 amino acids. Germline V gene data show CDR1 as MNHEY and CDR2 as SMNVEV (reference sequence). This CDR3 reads CASSLSGQGNSPLHF. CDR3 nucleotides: TGTGCCAGCAGTTTGTCGGGACAGGGGAATTCACCCCTCCACTTT.

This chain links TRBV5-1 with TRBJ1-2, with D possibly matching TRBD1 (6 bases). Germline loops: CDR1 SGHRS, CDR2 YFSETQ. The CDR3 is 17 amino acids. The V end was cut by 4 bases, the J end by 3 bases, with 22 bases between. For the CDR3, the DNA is TGCGCCAGCAGCATCGGGAACCCGACAGGACCCGACTATGGCTACACCTTC. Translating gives CASSIGNPTGPDYGYTF.

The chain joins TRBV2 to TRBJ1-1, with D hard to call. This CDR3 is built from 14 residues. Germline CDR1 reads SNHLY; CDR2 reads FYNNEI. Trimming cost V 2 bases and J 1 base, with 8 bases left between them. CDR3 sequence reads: CASSERVENTEAFF. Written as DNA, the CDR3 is TGTGCCAGCAGTGAAAGGGTCGAGAACACTGAAGCTTTCTTT.

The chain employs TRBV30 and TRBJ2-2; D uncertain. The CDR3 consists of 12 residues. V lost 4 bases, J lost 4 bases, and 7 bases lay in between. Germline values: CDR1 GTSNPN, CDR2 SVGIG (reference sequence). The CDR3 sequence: CAWKFGTGELFF. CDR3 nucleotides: TGTGCCTGGAAATTCGGCACCGGGGAGCTGTTTTTT.

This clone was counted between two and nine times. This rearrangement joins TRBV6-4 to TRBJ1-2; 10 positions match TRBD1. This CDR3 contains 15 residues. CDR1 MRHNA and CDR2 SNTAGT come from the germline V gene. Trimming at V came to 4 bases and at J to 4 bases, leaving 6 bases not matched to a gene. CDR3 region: CASSASGTGAYGYTF. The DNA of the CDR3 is TGTGCCAGCAGTGCTTCTGGGACAGGGGCCTATGGCTACACCTTC.

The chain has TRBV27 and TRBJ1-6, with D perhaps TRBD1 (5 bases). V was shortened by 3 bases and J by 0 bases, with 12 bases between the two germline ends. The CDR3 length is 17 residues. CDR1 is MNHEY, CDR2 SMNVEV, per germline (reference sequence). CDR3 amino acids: CASSLRRGGSYNSPLHF. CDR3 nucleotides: TGTGCCAGCAGTTTGAGGAGGGGTGGCTCCTATAATTCACCCCTCCACTTT.

The CDR3: CASSSTGEAFF. The DNA for the CDR3 is TGCGCCAGCAGCTCGACAGGGGAAGCTTTCTTT. The V gene is TRBV5-1, the J gene TRBJ1-1; TRBD1 matches at 7 bases. This CDR3 contains 11 residues. Germline lookup yields CDR1 SGHRS and CDR2 YFSETQ. The trim removed 3 bases at V and 8 bases at J, leaving 1 base unmatched.

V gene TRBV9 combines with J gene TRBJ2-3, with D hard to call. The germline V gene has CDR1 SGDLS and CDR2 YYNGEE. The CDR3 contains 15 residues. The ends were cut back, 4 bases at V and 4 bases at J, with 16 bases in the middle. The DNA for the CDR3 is TGTGCCAGCAGCTCCGGACCGGACCGGCCAGATACGCAGTATTTT. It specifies CASSSGPDRPDTQYF.

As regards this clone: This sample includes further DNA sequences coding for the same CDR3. The CDR3 coding sequence is TGTGCCAGCAGCAGGACAGGGGGTGGAAACACCATATATTTT. Translation gives CASSRTGGGNTIYF. The chain carries TRBV2 and TRBJ1-3, with 10 bases identical to TRBD1. From germline, CDR1 is SNHLY and CDR2 FYNNEI. The trim removed 6 bases at V and 3 bases at J, leaving 2 bases unmatched. The CDR3 extends over 14 amino acids.

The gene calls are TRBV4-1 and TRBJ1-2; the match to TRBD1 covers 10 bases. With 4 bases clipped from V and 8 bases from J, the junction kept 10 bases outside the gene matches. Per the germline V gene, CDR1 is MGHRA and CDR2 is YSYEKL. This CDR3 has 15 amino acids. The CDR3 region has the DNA TGCGCCAGCAGCCGAGCGGGACAGGGGTTAAGAGGCTACACCTTC. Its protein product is CASSRAGQGLRGYTF.

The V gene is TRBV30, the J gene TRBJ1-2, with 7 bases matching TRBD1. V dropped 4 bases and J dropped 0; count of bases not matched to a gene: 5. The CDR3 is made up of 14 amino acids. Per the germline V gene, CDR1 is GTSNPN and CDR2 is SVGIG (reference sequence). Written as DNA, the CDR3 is TGTGCCTGGATCGGGACAGAGCCTAACTATGGCTACACCTTC. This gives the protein CAWIGTEPNYGYTF.